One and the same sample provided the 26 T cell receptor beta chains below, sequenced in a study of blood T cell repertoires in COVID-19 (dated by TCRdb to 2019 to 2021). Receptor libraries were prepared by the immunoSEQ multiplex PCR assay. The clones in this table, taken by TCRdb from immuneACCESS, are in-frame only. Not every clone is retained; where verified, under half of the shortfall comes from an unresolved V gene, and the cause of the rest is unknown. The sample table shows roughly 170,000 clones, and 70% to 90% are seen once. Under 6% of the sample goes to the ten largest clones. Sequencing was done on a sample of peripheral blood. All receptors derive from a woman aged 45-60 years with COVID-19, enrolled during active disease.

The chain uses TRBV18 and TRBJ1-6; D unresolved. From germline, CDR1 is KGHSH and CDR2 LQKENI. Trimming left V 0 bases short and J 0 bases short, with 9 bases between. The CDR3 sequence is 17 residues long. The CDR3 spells CASSPPRESSYNSPLHF. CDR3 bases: TGTGCCAGCTCACCACCAAGGGAGAGCTCCTATAATTCACCCCTCCACTTT.

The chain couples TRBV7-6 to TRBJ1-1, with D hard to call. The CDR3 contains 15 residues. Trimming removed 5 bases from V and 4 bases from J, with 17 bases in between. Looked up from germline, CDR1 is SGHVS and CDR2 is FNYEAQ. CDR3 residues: CASSPQPEAATEAFF. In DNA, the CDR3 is TGTGCCAGCAGCCCTCAACCGGAGGCAGCCACTGAAGCTTTCTTT.

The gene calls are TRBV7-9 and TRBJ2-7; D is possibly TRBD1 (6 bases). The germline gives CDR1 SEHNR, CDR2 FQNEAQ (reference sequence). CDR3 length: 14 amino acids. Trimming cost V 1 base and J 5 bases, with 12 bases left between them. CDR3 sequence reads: CASSLETGPHEQYF. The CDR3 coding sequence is TGTGCCAGCAGCTTAGAGACAGGCCCCCACGAGCAGTACTTC.

CDR3 amino acids: CASSSRERGQYNEQFF. DNA of the CDR3: TGTGCCAGCAGCTCTCGGGAGCGGGGGCAATACAATGAGCAGTTCTTC. The J gene is TRBJ2-1, the V gene TRBV11-2; 8 bases are shared with TRBD2. The CDR3 extends over 16 amino acids. Losses at the gene ends were 4 bases for V and 4 bases for J; bases not matched to a gene: 9. CDR1 is SGHAT and CDR2 is FQNNGV in the germline V gene.

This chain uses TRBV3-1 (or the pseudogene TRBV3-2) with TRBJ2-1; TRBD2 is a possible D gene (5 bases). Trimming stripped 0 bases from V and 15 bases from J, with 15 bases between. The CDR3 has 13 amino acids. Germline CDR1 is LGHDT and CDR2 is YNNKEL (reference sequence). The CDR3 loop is CASSQDLGTSGFF. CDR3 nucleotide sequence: TGTGCCAGCAGCCAAGATTTAGGTACTAGTGGGTTCTTC.

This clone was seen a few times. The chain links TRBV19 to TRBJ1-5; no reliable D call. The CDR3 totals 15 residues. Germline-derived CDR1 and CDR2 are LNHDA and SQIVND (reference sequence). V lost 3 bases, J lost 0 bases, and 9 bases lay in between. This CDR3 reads CASSMTLYSNQPQHF. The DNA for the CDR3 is TGTGCCAGTAGTATGACACTCTATAGCAATCAGCCCCAGCATTTT.

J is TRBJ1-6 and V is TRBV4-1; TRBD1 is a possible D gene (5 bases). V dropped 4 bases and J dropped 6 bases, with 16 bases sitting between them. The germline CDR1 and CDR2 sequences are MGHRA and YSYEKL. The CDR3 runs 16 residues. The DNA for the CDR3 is TGCGCCAGCAGCCCGGATCGGGGGTACAGTAATTCACCCCTCCACTTT. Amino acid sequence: CASSPDRGYSNSPLHF.

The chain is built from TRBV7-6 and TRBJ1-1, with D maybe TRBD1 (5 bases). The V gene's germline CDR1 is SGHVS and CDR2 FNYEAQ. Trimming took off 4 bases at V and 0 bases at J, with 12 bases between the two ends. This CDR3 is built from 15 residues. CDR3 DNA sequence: TGTGCCAGCAGCTCCCCGGGGGGAGTGAACACTGAAGCTTTCTTT. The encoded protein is CASSSPGGVNTEAFF.

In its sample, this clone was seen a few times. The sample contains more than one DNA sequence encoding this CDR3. CDR3 loop: CASSQGTSGGAYNEQFF. The CDR3 bases are TGTGCCAGCAGCCAAGGCACTAGCGGGGGGGCCTACAATGAGCAGTTCTTC. The chain uses TRBV3-1 (or the pseudogene TRBV3-2) and TRBJ2-1, with 13 nucleotides matching TRBD2. The CDR3 is 17 residues long. The junction had 2 bases not matched to a gene; V was cut back by 1 base and J by 2 bases. Germline V gives CDR1 LGHDT, CDR2 YNNKEL (reference sequence).

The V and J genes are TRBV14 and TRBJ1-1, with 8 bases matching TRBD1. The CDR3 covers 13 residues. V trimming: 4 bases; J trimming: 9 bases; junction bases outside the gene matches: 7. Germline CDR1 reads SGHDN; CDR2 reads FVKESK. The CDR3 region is CASSLIQGAQAFF. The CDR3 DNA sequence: TGTGCCAGCAGCCTGATCCAGGGGGCGCAAGCTTTCTTT.

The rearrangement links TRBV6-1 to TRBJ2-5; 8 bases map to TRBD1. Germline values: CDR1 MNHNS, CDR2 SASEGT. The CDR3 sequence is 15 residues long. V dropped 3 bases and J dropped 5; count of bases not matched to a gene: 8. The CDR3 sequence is CASSDSQGAWETQYF. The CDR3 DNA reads TGTGCCAGCAGTGATTCGCAGGGGGCCTGGGAGACCCAGTACTTC.

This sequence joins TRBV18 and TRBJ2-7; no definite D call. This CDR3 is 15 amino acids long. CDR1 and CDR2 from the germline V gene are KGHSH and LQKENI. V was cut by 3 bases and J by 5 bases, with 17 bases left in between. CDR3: CASSPNSHEFHEQYF. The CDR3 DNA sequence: TGTGCCAGCTCACCTAATTCTCACGAGTTCCACGAGCAGTACTTC. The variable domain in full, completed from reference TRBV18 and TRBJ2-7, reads NAGVMQNPRHLVRRRGQEARLRCSPMKGHSHVYWYRQLPEEGLKFMVYLQKENIIDESGMPKERFSAEFPKEGPSILRIQQVVRGDSAAYFCASSPNSHEFHEQYFGPGTRLTVT.

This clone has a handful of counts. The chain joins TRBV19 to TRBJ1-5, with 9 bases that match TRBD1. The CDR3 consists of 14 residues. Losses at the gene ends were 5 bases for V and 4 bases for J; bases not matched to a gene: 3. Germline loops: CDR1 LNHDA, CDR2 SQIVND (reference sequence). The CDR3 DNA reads TGTGCCAGTAGTTTGACAGGGGGTAATCAGCCCCAGCATTTT. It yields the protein CASSLTGGNQPQHF.

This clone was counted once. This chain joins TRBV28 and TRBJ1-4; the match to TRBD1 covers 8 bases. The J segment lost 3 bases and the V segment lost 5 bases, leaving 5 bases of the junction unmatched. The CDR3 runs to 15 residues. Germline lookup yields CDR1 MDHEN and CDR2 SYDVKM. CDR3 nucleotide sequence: TGTGCCAGCAGTCCCACAGGGGGGGCTAATGAAAAACTGTTTTTT. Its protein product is CASSPTGGANEKLFF.

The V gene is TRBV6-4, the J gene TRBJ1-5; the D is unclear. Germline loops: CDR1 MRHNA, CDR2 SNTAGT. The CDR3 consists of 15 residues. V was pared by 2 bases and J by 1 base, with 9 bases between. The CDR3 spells CASSDVPGSNQPQHF. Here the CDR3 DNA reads TGTGCCAGCAGTGACGTCCCCGGGAGCAATCAGCCCCAGCATTTT.

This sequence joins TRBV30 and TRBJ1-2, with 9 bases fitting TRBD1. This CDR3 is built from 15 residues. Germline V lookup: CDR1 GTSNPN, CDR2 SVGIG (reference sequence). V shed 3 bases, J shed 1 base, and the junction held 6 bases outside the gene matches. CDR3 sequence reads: CAWRTGGSLNYGYTF. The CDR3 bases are TGTGCCTGGAGGACAGGGGGTTCGCTTAACTATGGCTACACCTTC.

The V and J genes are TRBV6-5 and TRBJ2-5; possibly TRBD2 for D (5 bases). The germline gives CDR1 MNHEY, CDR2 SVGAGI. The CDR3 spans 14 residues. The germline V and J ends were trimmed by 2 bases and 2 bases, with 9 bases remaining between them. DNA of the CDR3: TGTGCCAGCAGTTACAGCGGCCAGCAAGAGACCCAGTACTTC. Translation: CASSYSGQQETQYF.

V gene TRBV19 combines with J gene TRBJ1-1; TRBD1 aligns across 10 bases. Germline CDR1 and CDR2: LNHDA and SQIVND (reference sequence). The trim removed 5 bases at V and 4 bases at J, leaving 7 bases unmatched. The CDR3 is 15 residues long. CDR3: CASSPWTGGSTEAFF. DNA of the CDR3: TGTGCCAGTAGTCCGTGGACAGGGGGAAGCACTGAAGCTTTCTTT.

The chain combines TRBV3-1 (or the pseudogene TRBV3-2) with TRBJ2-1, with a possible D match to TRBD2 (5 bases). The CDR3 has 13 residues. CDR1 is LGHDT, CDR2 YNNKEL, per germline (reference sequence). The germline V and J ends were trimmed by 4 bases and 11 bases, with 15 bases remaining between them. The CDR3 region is CASSPGRTPQQFF. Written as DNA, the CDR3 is TGTGCCAGCAGCCCTGGACGGACTCCCCAGCAGTTCTTC.

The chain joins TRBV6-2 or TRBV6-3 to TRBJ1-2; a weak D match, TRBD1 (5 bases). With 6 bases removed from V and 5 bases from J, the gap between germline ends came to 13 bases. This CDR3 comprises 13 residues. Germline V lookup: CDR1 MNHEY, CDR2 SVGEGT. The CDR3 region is CASSPDMWYGYTF. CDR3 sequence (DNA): TGTGCCAGCAGCCCGGACATGTGGTATGGCTACACCTTC.

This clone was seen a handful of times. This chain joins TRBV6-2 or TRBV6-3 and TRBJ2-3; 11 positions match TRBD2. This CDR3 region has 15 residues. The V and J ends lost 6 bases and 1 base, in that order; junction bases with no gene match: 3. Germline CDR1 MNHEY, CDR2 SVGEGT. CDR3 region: CASSLTSGGTDTQYF. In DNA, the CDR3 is TGTGCCAGCAGCCTGACTAGCGGGGGCACAGATACGCAGTATTTT.

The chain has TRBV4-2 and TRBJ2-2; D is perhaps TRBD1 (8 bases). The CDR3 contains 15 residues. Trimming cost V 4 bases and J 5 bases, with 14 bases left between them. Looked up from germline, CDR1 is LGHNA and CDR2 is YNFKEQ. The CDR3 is CASSRGQGGTGELFF. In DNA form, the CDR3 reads TGTGCCAGCAGCCGAGGACAGGGAGGGACCGGGGAGCTGTTTTTT.

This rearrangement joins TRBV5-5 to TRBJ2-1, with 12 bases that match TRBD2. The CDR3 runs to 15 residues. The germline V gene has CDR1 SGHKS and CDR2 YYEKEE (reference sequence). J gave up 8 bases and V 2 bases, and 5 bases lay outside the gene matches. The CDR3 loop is CASSLGLAGWDEQFF. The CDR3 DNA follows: TGTGCCAGCAGCTTAGGACTAGCGGGGTGGGATGAGCAGTTCTTC.

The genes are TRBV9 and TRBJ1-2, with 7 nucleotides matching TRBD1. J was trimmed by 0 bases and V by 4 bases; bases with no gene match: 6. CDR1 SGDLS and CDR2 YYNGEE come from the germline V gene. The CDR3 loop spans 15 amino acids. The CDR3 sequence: CASSPRQGSNYGYTF. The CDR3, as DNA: TGTGCCAGCAGCCCCCGACAGGGATCTAACTATGGCTACACCTTC.

CDR3 coding DNA: TGTGCCAGCAGCCAAGAAAGTGACTACTACAATGAGCAGTTCTTC. Encoded protein: CASSQESDYYNEQFF. V usage is TRBV3-1 (or the pseudogene TRBV3-2) and J usage is TRBJ2-1, with D perhaps TRBD2 (5 bases). V gave up 0 bases and J gave up 3 bases, with 9 bases separating them. The CDR3 runs to 15 residues. The V gene's germline CDR1 is LGHDT and CDR2 YNNKEL (reference sequence).

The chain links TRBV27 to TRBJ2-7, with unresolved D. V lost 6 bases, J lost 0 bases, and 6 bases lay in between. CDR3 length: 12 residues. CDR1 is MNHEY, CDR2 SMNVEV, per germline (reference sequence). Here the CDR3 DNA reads TGTGCCAGCAGCCGGAGCTCCTACGAGCAGTACTTC. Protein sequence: CASSRSSYEQYF.